These 24 T cell receptor beta chains share one sample of origin, sequenced in a study of control samples from healthy donors and cancer patients. The protocol was immunoSEQ multiplex PCR, while the TCRdb copy is restricted to in-frame clones and leaves out a portion. This table has approximately 40,000 clones, over 70% appearing once. The sequencing sample was made of PBMCs. All receptors come from an older woman with lung cancer.

The rearrangement uses TRBV9 and TRBJ2-2, with D unclear. Trimming took 2 bases from V and 2 from J, leaving 7 bases between them. Germline V gene sequence: CDR1 SGDLS, CDR2 YYNGEE. The CDR3 consists of 14 residues. CDR3 sequence reads: CASSVFRNTGELFF. For the CDR3, the DNA is TGTGCCAGCAGCGTTTTCAGAAACACCGGGGAGCTGTTTTTT.

This clone was recorded only once. This chain uses TRBV7-3 with TRBJ1-3; a weak D match, TRBD1 (5 bases). Germline lookup yields CDR1 SGHTA and CDR2 FQGTGA. The CDR3 has 14 residues. V gave up 2 bases and J gave up 1 base, with 6 bases separating them. CDR3 residues: CASSLGGSGNTIYF. CDR3 sequence (DNA): TGTGCCAGCAGCTTAGGGGGATCTGGAAACACCATATATTTT.

The V gene is TRBV12-5, the J gene TRBJ1-6; tentatively, D is TRBD1 (5 bases). Germline lookup yields CDR1 LGHNT and CDR2 FRNRAP. Trimming removed 8 bases from V and 7 bases from J, with 18 bases in between. CDR3 length: 15 residues. The CDR3 nucleotides are TGTGCTAGTTCCCTGGCTGGGGCGGAGAATTCACCCCTCCACTTT. This translates into CASSLAGAENSPLHF.

The chain links TRBV6-1 to TRBJ2-1; no definite D call. The CDR3 sequence is 11 residues long. In germline, CDR1 is MNHNS, CDR2 SASEGT. V lost 3 bases and J lost 12, with 9 bases in between. The CDR3 loop is CASSEGRSQFF. The CDR3 nucleotides read TGTGCCAGCAGTGAGGGCCGGTCGCAGTTCTTC.

This sequence joins TRBV21-1 and TRBJ1-5; TRBD1, the table's D call, lacks a check against the DNA. TRBV21-1 is flagged as a pseudogene. The CDR3 runs 16 residues. Here the CDR3 reads CASSSPSGTGEQPQHF. In nucleotides, the CDR3 is TGTGCCAGCAGCTCCCCTTCCGGGACAGGGGAACAGCCCCAGCATTTT.

In this sample, this clone turned up a few times. The chain carries TRBV7-8 and TRBJ1-5, with 7 nucleotides matching TRBD1. Looked up from germline, CDR1 is SGHVS and CDR2 is FQNEAQ. Trimming at V came to 0 bases and at J to 4 bases, leaving 3 bases not matched to a gene. There are 15 residues in the CDR3. The CDR3 is CASSLARGQNQPQHF. The CDR3 nucleotides read TGTGCCAGCAGCTTAGCGAGGGGACAGAATCAGCCCCAGCATTTT.

V is TRBV7-8 and J is TRBJ2-2; 9 positions match TRBD2. In germline, CDR1 is SGHVS, CDR2 FQNEAQ. The ends lost 9 bases at V and 1 base at J; junction bases unmatched: 3. The CDR3 is 14 amino acids. The DNA of the CDR3 is TGTGCCAGTAGGACTAGCGAGAACACCGGGGAGCTGTTTTTT. Translated: CASRTSENTGELFF.

The rearrangement links TRBV19 to TRBJ1-2; no clear D gene. Germline V gene sequence: CDR1 LNHDA, CDR2 SQIVND (reference sequence). The CDR3 loop spans 14 amino acids. V shed 7 bases and J shed 2 bases, with 14 bases lying between them. The CDR3, as DNA: TGTGCCAGTAACCCAGAAGGAGGGAACTATGGCTACACCTTC. It codes for CASNPEGGNYGYTF.

This rearrangement joins TRBV12-5 to TRBJ2-1; 11 bases agree with TRBD2. In germline, CDR1 is LGHNT, CDR2 FRNRAP. There are 17 residues in the CDR3. The ends lost 5 bases at V and 3 bases at J; junction bases unmatched: 9. For the CDR3, the DNA is TGTGCTAGTGGTCTCAGATTAGCGGGAGGGGTCTACAATGAGCAGTTCTTC. Residues: CASGLRLAGGVYNEQFF.

The chain is built from TRBV3-1 (or the pseudogene TRBV3-2) and TRBJ2-7, with D perhaps TRBD1 or TRBD2 (5 bases each). Trimming took 1 base from V and 6 from J, leaving 10 bases between them. This CDR3 spans 13 amino acids. Germline V gene data show CDR1 as LGHDT and CDR2 as YNNKEL (reference sequence). The CDR3 sequence: CASSQVGAAEQYF. The CDR3 DNA sequence: TGTGCCAGCAGCCAAGTCGGGGCGGCCGAGCAGTACTTC.

The chain recombines TRBV19 with TRBJ1-4; 8 bases align to TRBD1. The junction had 16 bases not matched to a gene; V was cut back by 8 bases and J by 8 bases. The CDR3 covers 16 residues. CDR1 and CDR2 (germline): LNHDA, SQIVND (reference sequence). This CDR3 is CASYPGTGYDPEKLFF. As DNA, the CDR3 is TGTGCCAGTTACCCCGGGACAGGCTACGATCCAGAAAAACTGTTTTTT.

The CDR3 protein is CASSLDSGYSYNSPLHF. CDR3 DNA: TGTGCCAGCAGCTTGGATTCCGGTTACTCCTATAATTCACCCCTCCACTTT. J is TRBJ1-6 and V is TRBV5-5, with D unresolved. The CDR3 has 17 residues. V shed 0 bases and J shed 0 bases, with 10 bases lying between them. From germline, CDR1 is SGHKS and CDR2 YYEKEE (reference sequence).

The chain recombines TRBV5-1 with TRBJ1-1; D unresolved. Germline-derived CDR1 and CDR2 are SGHRS and YFSETQ. The V end was cut by 0 bases, the J end by 3 bases, with 9 bases between. The CDR3 loop spans 14 amino acids. CDR3 in amino acids: CASSLARPHTEAFF. The CDR3 region has the DNA TGCGCCAGCAGCTTGGCCAGGCCGCACACTGAAGCTTTCTTT. The full variable domain, in which reference TRBV5-1 and TRBJ1-1 provide the parts outside the CDR3, is KAGVTQTPRYLIKTRGQQVTLSCSPISGHRSVSWYQQTPGQGLQFLFEYFSETQRNKGNFPGRFSGRQFSNSRSEMNVSTLELGDSALYLCASSLARPHTEAFFGQGTRLTVV.

V is TRBV6-5 and J is TRBJ1-6; no clear D gene. CDR3 length: 11 amino acids. CDR1 MNHEY and CDR2 SVGAGI come from the germline V gene. The V end was cut by 6 bases, the J end by 15 bases, with 12 bases between. CDR3 sequence reads: CASRNSVRLHF. The CDR3 DNA is TGTGCCAGCAGGAACTCTGTTCGCCTCCACTTT.

This clone has a single count. This chain joins TRBV15 and TRBJ1-2, with TRBD1 matching over 10 bases. The CDR3 covers 14 residues. Germline V lookup: CDR1 LNHNV, CDR2 YYDKDF (reference sequence). Trimming cost V 1 base and J 6 bases; bases outside gene matches: 2. The CDR3 DNA reads as TGTGCCACCAGCAGAGGACAGGGGGCGGATGGCTACACCTTC. Translating gives CATSRGQGADGYTF.

Only a few counts were recorded for this clone. The chain recombines TRBV10-3 with TRBJ2-7; no clear D gene. The CDR3 runs to 13 residues. Trimming shortened V by 9 bases and J by 0 bases, and 12 bases separated the two germline ends. Germline CDR1 reads ENHRY; CDR2 reads SYGVKD. The CDR3 reads CAINTRASYEQYF. CDR3 in DNA: TGTGCCATTAATACACGGGCCTCCTACGAGCAGTACTTC.

This clone was counted once. The rearrangement uses TRBV28 and TRBJ2-3, with 11 bases matching TRBD2. The V gene's germline CDR1 is MDHEN and CDR2 SYDVKM. Trimming at V came to 6 bases and at J to 1 base, leaving 3 bases not matched to a gene. This CDR3 comprises 15 residues. The CDR3 loop is CASRTTSGGTDTQYF. DNA for the CDR3: TGTGCCAGCAGGACGACTAGCGGGGGCACAGATACGCAGTATTTT.

This chain links TRBV14 with TRBJ1-2; TRBD1 agrees at 7 bases. Germline CDR1 is SGHDN and CDR2 is FVKESK. The trim removed 2 bases at V and 1 base at J, leaving 13 bases unmatched. The CDR3 covers 18 residues. This chain's CDR3 is CASSQSSRDRLYNYGYTF. The CDR3 region has the DNA TGTGCCAGCAGCCAATCCTCACGGGACAGATTATATAACTATGGCTACACCTTC. The whole variable domain, filled in from reference TRBV14 and TRBJ1-2, reads EAGVTQFPSHSVIEKGQTVTLRCDPISGHDNLYWYRRVMGKEIKFLLHFVKESKQDESGMPNNRFLAERTGGTYSTLKVQPAELEDSGVYFCASSQSSRDRLYNYGYTFGSGTRLTVV.

V usage is TRBV3-1 (or the pseudogene TRBV3-2) and J usage is TRBJ1-2; D gene uncertain. V was clipped by 0 bases and J by 7 bases, with 6 bases between them. Germline CDR1 and CDR2: LGHDT and YNNKEL (reference sequence). This CDR3 contains 12 residues. The CDR3 spells CASSQEGFGYTF. The CDR3 DNA is TGTGCCAGCAGCCAAGAAGGATTTGGCTACACCTTC.

This clone has only one observation. This chain's CDR3 is CASSPDYHNEQFF. The CDR3 DNA sequence: TGTGCCAGCAGTCCTGACTATCACAATGAGCAGTTCTTC. The V gene is TRBV2, the J gene TRBJ2-1; weak D call: TRBD2 (5 bases). The CDR3 is 13 amino acids. V was shortened by 5 bases and J by 5 bases, with 10 bases between the two germline ends. Germline V gene sequence: CDR1 SNHLY, CDR2 FYNNEI.

The chain employs TRBV6-5 and TRBJ1-4; 9 nucleotides align to TRBD1. Germline trimming cut 4 bases from V and 4 bases from J; bases unmatched to any gene: 4. There are 15 residues in the CDR3. The germline gives CDR1 MNHEY, CDR2 SVGAGI. In DNA form, the CDR3 reads TGTGCCAGCAGTTCCACGACAGGGGGTAATGAAAAACTGTTTTTT. It encodes CASSSTTGGNEKLFF.

The chain carries TRBV10-3 and TRBJ2-5; D could derive from TRBD1 or TRBD2 (5 bases each). Germline V CDR1 and CDR2: ENHRY, SYGVKD. Between the trimmed V and J ends, which lost 5 bases and 5 bases, there was a span of 12 bases. The CDR3 consists of 13 residues. The CDR3 region has the DNA TGTGCCATCAGTCTGGGGGAACAGGAGACCCAGTACTTC. Its translation: CAISLGEQETQYF.

This clone appeared a few times. The chain couples TRBV19 to TRBJ2-1; a possible D gene is TRBD2 (6 bases). The CDR3 is made up of 14 amino acids. Between the trimmed V and J ends, which lost 3 bases and 4 bases, there was a span of 10 bases. Germline V lookup: CDR1 LNHDA, CDR2 SQIVND (reference sequence). CDR3 protein: CASSIGRGYNEQFF. The DNA for the CDR3 is TGTGCCAGTAGTATCGGACGGGGGTACAATGAGCAGTTCTTC.

The chain couples TRBV11-3 to TRBJ2-2, with TRBD1 matching 7 bases. CDR3 size: 13 residues. V gave up 8 bases and J gave up 1 base; unmatched junction bases: 1. CDR1 and CDR2 from the germline V gene are SGHNT and YENEEA. CDR3 region: CASGQENTGELFF. The CDR3, as DNA: TGTGCCAGCGGACAGGAGAACACCGGGGAGCTGTTTTTT.